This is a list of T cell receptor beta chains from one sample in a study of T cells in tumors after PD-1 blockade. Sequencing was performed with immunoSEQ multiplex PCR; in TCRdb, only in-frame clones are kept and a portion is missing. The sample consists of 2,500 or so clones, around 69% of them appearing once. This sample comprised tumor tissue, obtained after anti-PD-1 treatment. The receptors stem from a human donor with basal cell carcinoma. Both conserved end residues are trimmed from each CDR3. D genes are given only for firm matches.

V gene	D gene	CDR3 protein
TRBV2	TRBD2	ASSDGLAGVTDTQY
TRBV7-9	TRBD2	ASSLATSGVNEQF
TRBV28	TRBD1	ASKPLDRDNTEAF
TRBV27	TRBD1	ASSPQGARNTIY
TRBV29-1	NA	SADGTNYGYT
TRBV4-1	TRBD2	ASSQQRGADEQF
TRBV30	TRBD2	AWHVLAAYNEQF
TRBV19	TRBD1	ASNIGQGAEKLF
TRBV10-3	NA	AIRDRVDGELF
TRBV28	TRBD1	ASSYGTANEKLF
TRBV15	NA	ATSSGGGTETQY
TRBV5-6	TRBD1	ASSWGTVTDTQY
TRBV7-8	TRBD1	ASSLGDRGRGNTIY
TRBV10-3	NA	AISASNLPHSEQY
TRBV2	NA	ASSEGVRTQY
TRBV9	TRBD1	ASSTRQGDEQF
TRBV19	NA	ASSSRTEGSPLH
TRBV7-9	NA	ASLGGAGTGELF
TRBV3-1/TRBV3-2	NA	ASSPGGGQETQY
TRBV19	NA	ASSQPVVDYGYT
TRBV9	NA	ASSVGGPANTGELF
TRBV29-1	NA	SAARGQETQY
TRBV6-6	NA	ASTSTGLTEAF
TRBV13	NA	ASSGGILGEQF
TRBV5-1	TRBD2	ASSFFSSGSGTDTQY
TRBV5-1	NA	ASSQDPLSHEQY
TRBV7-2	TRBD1	ASSPTTGGGSTDTQY
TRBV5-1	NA	ASSLAASTDTQY